This T cell receptor beta chain was recovered during a study of blood T cell repertoires in COVID-19. Study at large: Samples came from the United States, Italy and Spain, spanning acute and convalescent COVID-19. T cells, B-cell-depleted T cells, or PBMCs provided the cDNA or gDNA that served as material.

Original handling: The assay estimated nucleated cells by amplifying reference gene primers. Assay used: immunoSEQ multiplex PCR; TCRdb lists only in-frame clones, some missing. That table furnishes V, J and clone size, whereas the DNA furnished D and trimming. The sample holds 200,000 to 250,000 clones, 75% to 90% seen once. This clone turned up a few times. Seattle patients were enrolled during active infection and followed longitudinally. This clonotype was obtained from a woman aged 70-85 years with COVID-19, enrolled during active disease. Source material: peripheral blood.

In DNA form, the CDR3 reads TGTGCCAGCAGCCCCTCGAAGCGACTAGCGGGGTACAATGAGCAGTTCTTC. This gives the protein CASSPSKRLAGYNEQFF. The V and J genes are TRBV3-1 (or the pseudogene TRBV3-2) and TRBJ2-1; 11 positions agree with TRBD2. Germline lookup yields CDR1 LGHDT and CDR2 YNNKEL (reference sequence). The CDR3 sequence is 17 residues long. Trimming took 4 bases from V and 4 from J; bases not matched to a gene: 9.